This T cell receptor beta chain originates from a study of blood T cell repertoires in COVID-19. Germline values: CDR1 SGHDN, CDR2 FVKESK. CDR3 length equals 14 residues. The germline V and J ends were trimmed by 0 bases and 8 bases, with 11 bases remaining between them. In the authors' methods: Reference gene primers were amplified, and this amplification served to estimate nucleated cell counts. Clones were read by immunoSEQ multiplex PCR, and TCRdb kept only the in-frame ones, dropping some. The V and J calls and clone size come from that table; D and trimming were worked out from the DNA. The sample records 120,000 to 150,000 clones, 84% being singletons.

The specimen was peripheral blood. The chain uses TRBV14 and TRBJ2-1; no clear D. The clonotype originates from a human donor in a cohort sampled during active COVID-19. The CDR3 nucleotides are TGTGCCAGCAGCCAAGATTGGCCCTCCCATGAGCAGTTCTTC. Protein product: CASSQDWPSHEQFF.